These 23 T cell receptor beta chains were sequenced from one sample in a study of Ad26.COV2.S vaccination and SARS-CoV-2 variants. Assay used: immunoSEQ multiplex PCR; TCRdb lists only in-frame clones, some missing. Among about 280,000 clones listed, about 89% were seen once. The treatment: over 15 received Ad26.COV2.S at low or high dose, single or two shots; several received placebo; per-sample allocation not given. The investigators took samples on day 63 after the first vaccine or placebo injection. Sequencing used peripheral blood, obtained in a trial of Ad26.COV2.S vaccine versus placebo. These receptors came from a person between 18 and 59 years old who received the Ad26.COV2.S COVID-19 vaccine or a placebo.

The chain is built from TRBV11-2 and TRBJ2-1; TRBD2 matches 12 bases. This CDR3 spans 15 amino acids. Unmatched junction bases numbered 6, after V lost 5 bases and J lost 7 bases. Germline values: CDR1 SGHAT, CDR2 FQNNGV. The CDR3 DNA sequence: TGTGCCAGCAGCCTCCTAGCGGGAGGGGGGAATGAGCAGTTCTTC. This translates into CASSLLAGGGNEQFF.

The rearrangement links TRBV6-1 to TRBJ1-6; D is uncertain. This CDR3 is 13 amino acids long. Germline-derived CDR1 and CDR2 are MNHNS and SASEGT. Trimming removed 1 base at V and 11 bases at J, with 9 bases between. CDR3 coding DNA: TGTGCCAGCAGTGAAGTATGGGGAGCACCCCTCCACTTT. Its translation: CASSEVWGAPLHF.

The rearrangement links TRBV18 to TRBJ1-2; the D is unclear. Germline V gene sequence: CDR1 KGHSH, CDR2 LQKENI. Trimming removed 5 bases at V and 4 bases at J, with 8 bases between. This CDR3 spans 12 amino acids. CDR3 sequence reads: CASSERLYGYTF. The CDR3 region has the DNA TGTGCCAGCTCAGAACGCCTCTATGGCTACACCTTC. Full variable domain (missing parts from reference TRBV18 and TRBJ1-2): NAGVMQNPRHLVRRRGQEARLRCSPMKGHSHVYWYRQLPEEGLKFMVYLQKENIIDESGMPKERFSAEFPKEGPSILRIQQVVRGDSAAYFCASSERLYGYTFGSGTRLTVV.

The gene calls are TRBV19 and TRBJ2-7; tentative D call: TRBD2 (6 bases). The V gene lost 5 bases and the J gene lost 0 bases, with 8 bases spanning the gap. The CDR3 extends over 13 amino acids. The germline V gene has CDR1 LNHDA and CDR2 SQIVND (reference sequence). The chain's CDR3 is CASSRTNSYEQYF. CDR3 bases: TGTGCCAGTAGTCGGACTAACTCCTACGAGCAGTACTTC.

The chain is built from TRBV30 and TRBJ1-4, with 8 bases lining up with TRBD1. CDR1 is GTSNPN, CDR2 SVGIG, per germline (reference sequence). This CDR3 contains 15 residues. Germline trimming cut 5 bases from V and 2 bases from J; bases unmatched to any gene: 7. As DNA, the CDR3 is TGTGCCTGGGGGAGACAGGGGAAGACTAATGAAAAACTGTTTTTT. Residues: CAWGRQGKTNEKLFF.

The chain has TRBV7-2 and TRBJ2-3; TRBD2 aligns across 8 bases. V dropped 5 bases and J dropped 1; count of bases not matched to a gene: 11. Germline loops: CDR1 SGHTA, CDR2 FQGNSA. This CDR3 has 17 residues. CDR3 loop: CASSKAQRGTRTDTQYF. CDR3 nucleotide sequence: TGTGCCAGCAGCAAAGCCCAGCGGGGGACCCGCACAGATACGCAGTATTTT.

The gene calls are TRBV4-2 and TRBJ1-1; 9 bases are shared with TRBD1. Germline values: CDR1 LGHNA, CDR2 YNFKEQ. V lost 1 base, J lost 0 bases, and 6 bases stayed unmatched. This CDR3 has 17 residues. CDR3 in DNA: TGTGCCAGCAGCCAAGGTTCCGGACAGGGGATGAACACTGAAGCTTTCTTT. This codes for CASSQGSGQGMNTEAFF.

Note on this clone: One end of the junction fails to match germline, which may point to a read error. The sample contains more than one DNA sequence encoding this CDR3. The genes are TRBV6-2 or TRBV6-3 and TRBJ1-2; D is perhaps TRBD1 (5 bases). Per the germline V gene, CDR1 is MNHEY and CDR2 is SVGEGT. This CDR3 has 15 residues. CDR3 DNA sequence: TGTGCCAGCAGTTACCACCAGGGTAGTAACTATGGCTACACTTTC. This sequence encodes CASSYHQGSNYGYTF.

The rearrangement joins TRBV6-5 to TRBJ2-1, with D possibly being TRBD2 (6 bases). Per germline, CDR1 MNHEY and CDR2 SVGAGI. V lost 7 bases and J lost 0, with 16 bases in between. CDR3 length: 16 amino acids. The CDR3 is CASTYSGTFSYNEQFF. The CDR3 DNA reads TGTGCCAGCACATACTCCGGGACTTTCTCCTACAATGAGCAGTTCTTC.

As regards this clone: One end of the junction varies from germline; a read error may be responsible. CDR3 region: CASSSLSTEPYF. The DNA for the CDR3 is TGTGCCAGCAGTTCATTATCGACAGAGCCGTACTTC. This sequence joins TRBV3-1 (or the pseudogene TRBV3-2) and TRBJ2-7; the D gene is possibly TRBD1 (5 bases). The CDR3 is 12 amino acids. Germline V lookup: CDR1 LGHDT, CDR2 YNNKEL (reference sequence).

The CDR3 sequence is CASSPPARDTGELFF. DNA for the CDR3: TGTGCCAGCTCACCACCGGCGAGGGACACCGGGGAGCTGTTTTTT. The genes are TRBV18 and TRBJ2-2, with D tentatively TRBD2 (5 bases). V was pared by 0 bases and J by 3 bases, with 8 bases between. The CDR3 runs 15 residues. The V gene's germline CDR1 is KGHSH and CDR2 LQKENI.

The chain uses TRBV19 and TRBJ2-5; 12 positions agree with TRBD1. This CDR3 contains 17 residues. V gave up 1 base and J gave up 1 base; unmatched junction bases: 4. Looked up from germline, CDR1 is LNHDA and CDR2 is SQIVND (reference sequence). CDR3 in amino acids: CASSIGGQGASQETQYF. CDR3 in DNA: TGTGCCAGTAGTATAGGGGGACAGGGGGCATCCCAAGAGACCCAGTACTTC. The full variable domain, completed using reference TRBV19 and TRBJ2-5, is DGGITQSPKYLFRKEGQNVTLSCEQNLNHDAMYWYRQDPGQGLRLIYYSQIVNDFQKGDIAEGYSVSREKKESFPLTVTSAQKNPTAFYLCASSIGGQGASQETQYFGPGTRLLVL.

The DNA of the CDR3 is TGTGCCAGCAGTGAGGGGCCTAGTATGTACATTCAGTACTTC. As protein: CASSEGPSMYIQYF. V and J are TRBV6-1 and TRBJ2-4; perhaps TRBD1 as D (5 bases). Germline-derived CDR1 and CDR2 are MNHNS and SASEGT. The CDR3 runs to 14 residues. With 3 bases removed from V and 8 bases from J, the gap between germline ends came to 14 bases.

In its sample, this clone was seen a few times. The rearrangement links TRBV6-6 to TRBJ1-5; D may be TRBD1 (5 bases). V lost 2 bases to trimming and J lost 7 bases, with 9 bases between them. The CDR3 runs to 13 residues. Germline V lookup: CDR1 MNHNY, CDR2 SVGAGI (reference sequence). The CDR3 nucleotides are TGTGCCAGCAGTTACGGGGACGGGCAGCCCCAGCATTTT. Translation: CASSYGDGQPQHF.

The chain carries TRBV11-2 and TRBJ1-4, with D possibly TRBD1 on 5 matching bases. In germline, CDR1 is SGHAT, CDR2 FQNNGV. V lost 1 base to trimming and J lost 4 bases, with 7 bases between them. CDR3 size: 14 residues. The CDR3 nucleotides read TGTGCCAGCAGCTTAGGCGGGGGTAATGAAAAACTGTTTTTT. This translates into CASSLGGGNEKLFF.

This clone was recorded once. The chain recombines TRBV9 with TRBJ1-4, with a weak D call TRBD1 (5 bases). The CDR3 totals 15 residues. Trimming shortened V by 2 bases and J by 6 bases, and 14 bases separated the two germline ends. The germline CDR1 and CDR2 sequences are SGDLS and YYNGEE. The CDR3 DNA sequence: TGTGCCAGCAGCGTCTCTTGGGGGTATGATGAAAAACTGTTTTTT. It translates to CASSVSWGYDEKLFF.

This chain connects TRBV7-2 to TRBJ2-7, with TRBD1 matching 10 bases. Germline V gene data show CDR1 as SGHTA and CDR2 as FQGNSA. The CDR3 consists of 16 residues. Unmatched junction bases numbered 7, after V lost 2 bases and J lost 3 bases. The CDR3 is CASSLSPTGGNYEQYF. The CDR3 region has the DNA TGTGCCAGCAGCTTAAGCCCGACAGGGGGCAACTACGAGCAGTACTTC. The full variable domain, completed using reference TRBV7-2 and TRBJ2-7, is GAGVSQSPSNKVTEKGKDVELRCDPISGHTALYWYRQSLGQGLEFLIYFQGNSAPDKSGLPSDRFSAERTGGSVSTLTIQRTQQEDSAVYLCASSLSPTGGNYEQYFGPGTRLTVT.

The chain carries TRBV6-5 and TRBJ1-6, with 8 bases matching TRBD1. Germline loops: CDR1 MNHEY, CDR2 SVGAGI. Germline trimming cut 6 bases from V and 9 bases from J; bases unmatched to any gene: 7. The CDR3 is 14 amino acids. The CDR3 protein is CASRIDRGSSPLHF. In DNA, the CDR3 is TGTGCCAGCAGAATAGACAGGGGAAGTTCACCCCTCCACTTT.

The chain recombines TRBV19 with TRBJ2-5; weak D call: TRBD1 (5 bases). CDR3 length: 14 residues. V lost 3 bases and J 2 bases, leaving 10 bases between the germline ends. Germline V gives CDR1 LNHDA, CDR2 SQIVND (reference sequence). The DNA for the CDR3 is TGTGCCAGTAGTATTCGCAGGGCTCAAGAGACCCAGTACTTC. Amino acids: CASSIRRAQETQYF.

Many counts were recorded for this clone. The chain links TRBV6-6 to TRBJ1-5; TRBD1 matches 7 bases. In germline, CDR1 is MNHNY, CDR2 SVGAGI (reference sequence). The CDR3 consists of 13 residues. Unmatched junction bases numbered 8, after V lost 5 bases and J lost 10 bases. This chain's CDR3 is CASSPGTVEPQHF. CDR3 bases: TGTGCCAGCAGTCCCGGGACAGTGGAACCCCAGCATTTT.

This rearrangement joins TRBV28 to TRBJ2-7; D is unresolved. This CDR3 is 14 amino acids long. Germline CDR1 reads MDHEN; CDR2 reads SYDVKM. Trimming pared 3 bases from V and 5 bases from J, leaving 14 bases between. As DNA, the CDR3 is TGTGCCAGCAGTTTGAGAAACTCTCTCGACGAGCAGTACTTC. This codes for CASSLRNSLDEQYF.

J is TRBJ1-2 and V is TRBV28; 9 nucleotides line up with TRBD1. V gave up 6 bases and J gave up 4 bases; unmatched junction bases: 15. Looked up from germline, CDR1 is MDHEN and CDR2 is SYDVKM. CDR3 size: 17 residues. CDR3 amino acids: CASSSPLSGTGTYGYTF. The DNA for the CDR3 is TGTGCCAGCAGCTCGCCCCTATCCGGGACAGGGACCTATGGCTACACCTTC.

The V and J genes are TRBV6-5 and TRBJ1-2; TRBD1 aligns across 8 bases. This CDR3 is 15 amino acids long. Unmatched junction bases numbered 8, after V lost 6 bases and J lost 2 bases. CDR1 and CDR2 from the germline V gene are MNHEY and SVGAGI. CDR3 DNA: TGTGCCAGCAGAGCTACAGGGGGTTTGAACTATGGCTACACCTTC. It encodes CASRATGGLNYGYTF.